Sequencing of this T cell receptor (beta chain) was carried out in a study of shared clonotypes between healthy human individuals. Study observations and caveats: Across subsets, estimated richness was generally greater for naive than for memory populations.

CD45RO-negative, CCR7-selected cells formed the naive CD8 fraction, which excluded terminally differentiated effector memory CD45RA+ cells. Those who donated, Caucasian adults without exception, all lived in Nashville, Tennessee. In regard to this clone: Its antigen is still unknown.

Unmatched junction bases numbered 4, after V lost 2 bases and J lost 3 bases. Germline loops: CDR1 MNHNS, CDR2 SASEGT. CDR3 length equals 15 residues. Each subset's genomic DNA was split evenly across several immunoSEQ plates. Authors' analysis steps: Filtering differed since immunoSEQ provided only junctions, with no quality scores. Some clones are missing from TCRdb's copy, which holds only in-frame ones; the method was immunoSEQ multiplex PCR. That table supplies the V and J calls and clone size; D and trimming were determined from the DNA. This sample has roughly 600,000 clones, with roughly 98% found just once.

The chain links TRBV6-1 to TRBJ1-2, with 9 bases fitting TRBD1. Input material: naive CD8+ T cells sorted from blood. This clonotype originated in a man aged 25 to 40 in good health. The CDR3 DNA reads as TGTGCCAGCAGTGAAACCGGGACAGGGCACTATGGCTACACCTTC. This gives the protein CASSETGTGHYGYTF.